The text below deals with one T cell receptor (beta chain). The CDR3 contains 15 residues. The ends lost 1 base at V and 5 bases at J; junction bases unmatched: 3. Germline values: CDR1 KGHSH, CDR2 LQKENI. The Seattle patients joined while their infection was active and were tracked longitudinally afterward. The data originate from a study of blood T cell repertoires in COVID-19. Sequenced by immunoSEQ multiplex PCR; TCRdb stores in-frame clones only, minus some. The sample yields under 250,000 clones, roughly 85% seen once. The sequenced material came from peripheral blood. V gene TRBV18 combines with J gene TRBJ2-1; 9 nucleotides line up with TRBD2. The receptor was derived from a man aged 50-59 years with COVID-19, enrolled during active disease. The chain's CDR3 is CASSPLAGDNNEQFF. CDR3 DNA: TGTGCCAGCTCACCACTAGCGGGGGACAACAATGAGCAGTTCTTC. The full variable domain, completed using reference TRBV18 and TRBJ2-1, is NAGVMQNPRHLVRRRGQEARLRCSPMKGHSHVYWYRQLPEEGLKFMVYLQKENIIDESGMPKERFSAEFPKEGPSILRIQQVVRGDSAAYFCASSPLAGDNNEQFFGPGTRLTVL.